Below are 9 T cell receptor beta chains sequenced from a single sample in a study of T cells in Graves' hyperthyroidism and ophthalmopathy. What was amplified from RNA transcripts were TCR beta CDR3 regions. First-round RT-PCR with HTBI primers amplified the TCR CDR3 region. TCRdb reanalysed the multiplex PCR reads using MiXCR and keeps one entry per CDR3 protein. The sample holds 250,000 to 400,000 distinct CDR3 sequences, roughly an eighth seen once. Material for sequencing was blood. Receptors originate from a woman aged 40 to 50 with Graves' ophthalmopathy.

This clonotype was recorded at least ten times. The rearrangement joins TRBV11-1 to TRBJ2-5, with D uncertain. Germline lookup yields CDR1 SGHAT and CDR2 FQDESV (reference sequence). Trimming took off 3 bases at V and 3 bases at J, with 11 bases between the two ends. This CDR3 comprises 14 residues. Written as DNA, the CDR3 is TGTGCCAGCAGCTTGAGTACAGCCAAAGAGACCCAGTACTTC. It specifies CASSLSTAKETQYF. The variable domain in full, with the rest retrieved from reference TRBV11-1 and TRBJ2-5, is EAEVAQSPRYKITEKSQAVAFWCDPISGHATLYWYRQILGQGPELLVQFQDESVVDDSQLPKDRFSAERLKGVDSTLKIQPAELGDSAMYLCASSLSTAKETQYFGPGTRLLVL.

As regards this clonotype: This may be a read error, as it is one base from a much larger clone. The chain carries TRBV11-3 and TRBJ2-5; D gene unclear. Per the germline V gene, CDR1 is SGHNT and CDR2 is YENEEA. Trimming left V 5 bases short and J 5 bases short, with 15 bases between. The CDR3 contains 14 residues. The DNA for the CDR3 is TGTGCCAGCAGCCCCGTCCTGGTCGTGGAGACCCAGTACTTC. Translating it yields CASSPVLVVETQYF.

This clonotype has only a few counts. A read error is possible here, since a much larger clone lies one base away. DNA of the CDR3: TGTGCCAGCAAAGGCGGGAGGGTATCGTGGGAGCAGTTCTTC. Residues: CASKGGRVSWEQFF. V is TRBV2 and J is TRBJ2-1; 9 positions match TRBD2. Unmatched junction bases numbered 11, after V lost 7 bases and J lost 10 bases. There are 14 residues in the CDR3. The germline V gene encodes CDR1 SNHLY and CDR2 FYNNEI.

Points on this clonotype: This sequence may be a read error, since a much larger clone differs from it by one base. J is TRBJ2-5 and V is TRBV3-1; D is ambiguous. The length of the CDR3 is 16 residues. Per germline, CDR1 LGHDT and CDR2 YNNKEL (reference sequence). In DNA form, the CDR3 reads TGTGCCAGCAGCCAACATAGTTCACGGGCACAAGGGACCCAGTACTTC. Protein: CASSQHSSRAQGTQYF.

The chain uses TRBV14 and TRBJ2-1; D gene uncertain. The CDR3 extends over 13 amino acids. Germline assignment: CDR1 SGHDN and CDR2 FVKESK. Trimming removed 7 bases at V and 9 bases at J, with 16 bases between. CDR3 nucleotide sequence: TGTGCCAGCACGCGAGCCCGGACGTCTGAGCAGTTCTTC. Translation gives CASTRARTSEQFF.

Remarks on this clonotype: This may come from a read error, since a much larger clone is one base off. CDR3 sequence: CASSYFGFWTENEKLSF. The CDR3 nucleotides read TGTGCCAGCAGTTACTTTGGTTTCTGGACTGAGAATGAAAAACTGTCTTTT. The chain carries TRBV6-5 and TRBJ1-4; D gene ambiguous. Germline V lookup: CDR1 MNHEY, CDR2 SVGAGI. The CDR3 is 17 residues long.

Ten or more counts support this clonotype. The CDR3 region is CASAMGFVTVATEGYTF. CDR3 bases: TGTGCCAGCGCCATGGGGTTCGTGACCGTTGCTACGGAGGGCTACACCTTC. The chain joins TRBV12-3 or TRBV12-4 to TRBJ1-2; D is ambiguous. The CDR3 contains 17 residues. V was trimmed by 8 bases and J by 8 bases, leaving 30 bases between them.

The chain links TRBV29-1 to TRBJ2-3; 11 bases align to TRBD2. This CDR3 contains 16 residues. Losses at the gene ends were 4 bases for V and 6 bases for J; bases not matched to a gene: 12. Per germline, CDR1 SQVTM and CDR2 ANQGSEA. The CDR3 sequence is CSVGRLAGGPVDTQYF. In DNA, the CDR3 is TGCAGCGTTGGGCGCCTAGCGGGGGGCCCCGTCGATACGCAGTATTTT.

This chain links TRBV6-2 or TRBV6-3 with TRBJ2-3, with unresolved D. CDR1 MNHEY and CDR2 SVGEGT come from the germline V gene. V gave up 2 bases and J gave up 0 bases, with 6 bases separating them. The CDR3 sequence is 14 residues long. For the CDR3, the DNA is TGTGCCAGCAGTTACGTGGAAAGCACAGATACGCAGTATTTT. It codes for CASSYVESTDTQYF.